This entry describes one T cell receptor beta chain. The specificity of this receptor is unknown. Nothing much larger sits one base from this clone, and base qualities are not available. In the prospective study, participants were about 18 to 89 years old, resided in under 30 geographic areas of the United States, and were enrolled through a virtual design. Cohort assignment in the prospective study relied on participant-reported clinical history from a screening survey and a study questionnaire. Recovered participants in ImmuneRACE Cohort 3 were defined as having two consecutive negative NP/OP PCR tests, clearance from a healthcare professional, or resolution of symptoms. In the prospective study, whole blood, serum and a nasopharyngeal or oropharyngeal swab were collected from each participant by mobile phlebotomists. Additional blood draws and questionnaires over an approximately 2-month period could optionally be provided by prospective study participants. Blood samples from the prospective study were shipped frozen or at room temperature prior to DNA extraction.

The data stem from a study of blood T cell repertoires in COVID-19 (dated by TCRdb to about 2020). General notes on the study: Samples covering the acute and convalescent phases of COVID-19 were provided by collaborators in the United States, Italy and Spain. The prospective study material was composed of cDNA or gDNA derived from T cells, B-cell-depleted T cells, or PBMCs. Deeply sampled blood TCRbeta repertoires from subjects exposed to, actively infected with, or recovered from COVID-19 were included in the dataset. A freely available public database, intended as a resource for researchers studying the immune response to SARS-CoV-2, is where the repertoires were released. Samples came from the ongoing ImmuneRACE study (first 160 participants) plus 1,254 subjects from 6 global collaborators. Sample metadata almost always included a de-identified subject ID, COVID-19 status, age in years and sex. Where HLA class I and class II types were available, the types were taken from metadata supplied by the sample provider, not from assay-based typing. Beyond this particular receptor, the publication reports: The amount of clinical and demographic metadata varied by source and participant and was provided uncurated.

The V end gives up 3 bases and the J end 6 bases, leaving 5 bases in the junction not matched to a gene. From a lookup of the germline V gene (reference sequence), CDR1 and CDR2 are LNHDA and SQIVND. The CDR3 numbers 14 residues from cysteine through phenylalanine. Here the CDR3 DNA is all that survives: 42 bases in frame from base 1. The immunoSEQ Assay, a bias-controlled multiplex PCR, was used to amplify TCRbeta CDR3 regions from genomic DNA. Concerning the study's data processing: The number of nucleated cells in each sample was estimated from the amplification of reference gene primers within the assay. To quantify the absolute abundance of each unique TCRbeta CDR3 rearrangement, sequence reads were collapsed and filtered. For each sample, productive Simpson clonality was calculated as the square root of Simpson's diversity index over productive rearrangements. Imported from immuneACCESS, the table was reduced by TCRdb to in-frame sequences with V and J called. These copies leave out some clones; in studies compared against another copy, an unresolved V gene accounts for under half, and the cause of the remainder is not known. The DNA was the basis for D and trimming; V, J and clone size are from that table. The table for this sample lists a few hundred thousand clones; 87% of them were counted only once. The top ten hold approximately 5.7% of the sample.

The rearranged segments are TRBV19 and TRBJ2-3; TRBD1 aligns with 8 central bases. This receptor was identified in a middle-aged woman who had recovered from COVID-19. Sample: PBMCs or T cells enriched from blood (not recorded which). The CDR3 is CASSIGTGVDTQYF. The bases read TGTGCCAGTAGTATCGGGACAGGAGTGGATACGCAGTATTTT.